Described below is a single T cell receptor beta chain sequence and its context. The record originates from a study of blood T cell repertoires in COVID-19. V dropped 1 base and J dropped 5; count of bases not matched to a gene: 2. Germline V CDR1 and CDR2: MNHEY, SMNVEV (reference sequence). This CDR3 contains 16 residues. Some clones are missing from TCRdb's copy, which holds only in-frame ones; the method was immunoSEQ multiplex PCR. There are a few hundred thousand clones in the sample; roughly 90% occur only once, and around 4% lies in the top ten. This clonotype was sampled from a woman in her 50s with active or convalescent COVID-19. Specimen: peripheral blood. The J gene is TRBJ2-3, the V gene TRBV27; 14 positions match TRBD2. The CDR3 bases are TGTGCCAGCAGTTTATTAGGACTAGCGGGAGGAGATACGCAGTATTTT. Amino acids: CASSLLGLAGGDTQYF.